The 18 T cell receptor beta chains in this list originate from one sample, sequenced in a study of blood T cell repertoires in COVID-19. This table comes from immunoSEQ multiplex PCR, and its TCRdb copy is limited to in-frame clones, with some not included. Counted here are 120,000 or so clones, about 86% occurring once; the ten biggest clones make up 0.88%. The material sequenced was peripheral blood. The receptors stem from a woman between 50 and 59 years old with active or convalescent COVID-19.

This chain uses TRBV9 with TRBJ1-2, with D possibly being TRBD1 (5 bases). The CDR3 spans 15 residues. Germline CDR1 is SGDLS and CDR2 is YYNGEE. V was trimmed by 0 bases and J by 3 bases, leaving 12 bases between them. The CDR3 region is CASSVATQADYGYTF. The CDR3 nucleotides are TGTGCCAGCAGCGTAGCCACACAGGCGGACTATGGCTACACCTTC.

This clone was picked up one time. The chain links TRBV7-2 to TRBJ2-7, with TRBD2 matching 13 bases. Germline V gives CDR1 SGHTA, CDR2 FQGNSA. V shed 8 bases and J 3 bases; nucleotides not matched to a gene: 4. This CDR3 has 14 amino acids. CDR3 sequence (DNA): TGTGCCAGCGGTTGGACTAGCGGGGGCTACGAGCAGTACTTC. Translating gives CASGWTSGGYEQYF.

The rearrangement uses TRBV6-5 and TRBJ2-7, with 9 bases identical to TRBD2. The CDR3 is made up of 16 amino acids. Per germline, CDR1 MNHEY and CDR2 SVGAGI. J was trimmed by 2 bases and V by 0 bases; bases with no gene match: 5. The DNA for the CDR3 is TGTGCCAGCAGTTACTCGAGGGCGGGAGGGCCCTACGAGCAGTACTTC. Protein product: CASSYSRAGGPYEQYF.

V gene TRBV5-1 combines with J gene TRBJ2-3; the D gene is possibly TRBD2 (6 bases). The CDR3 is 13 amino acids. Trimming left V 5 bases short and J 5 bases short, with 12 bases between. CDR1 is SGHRS and CDR2 is YFSETQ in the germline V gene. This CDR3 reads CASRRDRIDTQYF. The DNA for the CDR3 is TGCGCCAGCAGGCGGGATCGCATAGATACGCAGTATTTT. The full variable domain, with the rest looked up from reference TRBV5-1 and TRBJ2-3, is KAGVTQTPRYLIKTRGQQVTLSCSPISGHRSVSWYQQTPGQGLQFLFEYFSETQRNKGNFPGRFSGRQFSNSRSEMNVSTLELGDSALYLCASRRDRIDTQYFGPGTRLTVL.

This chain uses TRBV7-2 with TRBJ2-3; 9 bases align to TRBD2. J gave up 5 bases and V 1 base, and 7 bases lay outside the gene matches. There are 16 residues in the CDR3. CDR1 is SGHTA and CDR2 is FQGNSA in the germline V gene. The CDR3 sequence is CASSLGPGLARDTQYF. CDR3 coding DNA: TGTGCCAGCAGCTTAGGGCCGGGACTAGCTAGAGATACGCAGTATTTT.

The V call is TRBV6-5, the J call TRBJ1-1; D remains unclear. The CDR3 loop spans 13 amino acids. V was trimmed by 4 bases and J by 2 bases, leaving 8 bases between them. CDR1 and CDR2 from the germline V gene are MNHEY and SVGAGI. The CDR3 sequence: CASSWAGNTEAFF. CDR3 nucleotides: TGTGCCAGCAGTTGGGCAGGTAACACTGAAGCTTTCTTT.

This chain connects TRBV7-2 to TRBJ2-7; a weak D match, TRBD1 (8 bases). V shed 5 bases and J shed 7 bases, with 21 bases lying between them. In germline, CDR1 is SGHTA, CDR2 FQGNSA. This CDR3 has 15 amino acids. The CDR3 here is CASSLMTGAAGEQYF. The CDR3 DNA reads TGTGCCAGCAGCCTCATGACAGGGGCAGCGGGGGAGCAGTACTTC.

This sequence joins TRBV6-2 or TRBV6-3 and TRBJ1-2; D is possibly TRBD1 (6 bases). CDR1 is MNHEY and CDR2 is SVGEGT in the germline V gene. CDR3 length: 15 residues. The V and J ends lost 3 bases and 4 bases respectively, with 15 bases between them. This chain's CDR3 is CASSYPTGRGYGYTF. In nucleotides, the CDR3 is TGTGCCAGCAGTTATCCGACAGGAAGAGGCTATGGCTACACCTTC.

The V call is TRBV29-1, the J call TRBJ1-1; no firm D call. The CDR3 totals 12 residues. V dropped 4 bases and J dropped 1 base, with 7 bases sitting between them. Germline-derived CDR1 and CDR2 are SQVTM and ANQGSEA. DNA for the CDR3: TGCAGCGTTGTGAGGAGGAACACTGAAGCTTTCTTT. Protein sequence: CSVVRRNTEAFF.

The chain is built from TRBV7-2 and TRBJ1-6; a weak D match, TRBD1 (6 bases). The CDR3 is 15 residues long. The V gene's germline CDR1 is SGHTA and CDR2 FQGNSA. The V end lost 5 bases, the J end lost 7 bases, and 15 bases lay between the germline ends. CDR3 coding DNA: TGTGCCAGCAGCAGGGAAAGGGGGGGGAATTCACCCCTCCACTTT. This translates into CASSRERGGNSPLHF.

The chain couples TRBV19 to TRBJ1-2, with unresolved D. The CDR3 has 11 amino acids. Germline V lookup: CDR1 LNHDA, CDR2 SQIVND (reference sequence). V gave up 5 bases and J gave up 5 bases, with 6 bases separating them. Here the CDR3 reads CASSYMYGYTF. The CDR3 DNA sequence: TGTGCCAGTAGTTACATGTATGGCTACACCTTC.

The chain joins TRBV27 to TRBJ1-2; D may be TRBD1 (5 bases). Trimming stripped 5 bases from V and 4 bases from J, with 20 bases between. The CDR3 has 16 residues. Per the germline V gene, CDR1 is MNHEY and CDR2 is SMNVEV (reference sequence). The CDR3 sequence: CASSPSSGYEIYGYTF. The CDR3 DNA is TGTGCCAGCAGTCCTAGTTCAGGGTACGAGATCTATGGCTACACCTTC.

This chain joins TRBV14 and TRBJ1-2; the D is unclear. Germline CDR1 reads SGHDN; CDR2 reads FVKESK. V lost 4 bases, J lost 9 bases, and 12 bases lay in between. The CDR3 consists of 12 residues. CDR3 in amino acids: CASSPGPTSYTF. CDR3 bases: TGTGCCAGCAGCCCAGGTCCCACCAGCTACACCTTC.

The J gene is TRBJ1-2, the V gene TRBV5-6; D is possibly TRBD1 (6 bases). V was clipped by 0 bases and J by 8 bases, with 8 bases between them. The CDR3 has 12 amino acids. Germline-derived CDR1 and CDR2 are SGHDT and YYEEEE. The CDR3 DNA reads as TGTGCCAGCAGCTTGGGGGGGCAAGGCTACACCTTC. It encodes CASSLGGQGYTF.

The gene calls are TRBV6-2 or TRBV6-3 and TRBJ2-7; the match to TRBD2 covers 7 bases. There are 13 residues in the CDR3. Trimming cost V 2 bases and J 13 bases; bases outside gene matches: 11. Germline loops: CDR1 MNHEY, CDR2 SVGEGT. The CDR3 coding sequence is TGTGCCAGCAGTTACGAGGCGGGAGACCCTGCTTACTTC. As protein: CASSYEAGDPAYF.

CDR3 nucleotides: TGTGCCAGCAGCCAGACAGGGGAAGGGGAGACCCAGTACTTC. Protein sequence: CASSQTGEGETQYF. This chain uses TRBV7-9 with TRBJ2-5, with 8 bases that match TRBD1. V shed 5 bases, J shed 5 bases, and the junction held 7 bases outside the gene matches. CDR1 and CDR2 from the germline V gene are SEHNR and FQNEAQ (reference sequence). This CDR3 spans 14 amino acids.

The gene calls are TRBV6-6 and TRBJ1-4, with D possibly TRBD1 on 6 matching bases. V dropped 6 bases and J dropped 6 bases, with 17 bases sitting between them. The CDR3 is made up of 15 amino acids. From germline, CDR1 is MNHNY and CDR2 SVGAGI (reference sequence). CDR3 protein: CASRTGTIRDEKLFF. The CDR3 nucleotides read TGTGCCAGCAGAACAGGGACAATAAGGGATGAAAAACTGTTTTTT.

The V gene is TRBV29-1, the J gene TRBJ1-2; D is possibly TRBD1 (5 bases). The CDR3 has 11 residues. V was shortened by 3 bases and J by 9 bases, with 11 bases between the two germline ends. Germline V CDR1 and CDR2: SQVTM, ANQGSEA. CDR3 region: CSVDPGSRYTF. The CDR3 nucleotides are TGCAGCGTTGACCCAGGGTCCCGCTACACCTTC.